The sequence of this T cell receptor beta chain was determined in a study of long-term antiretroviral therapy in people with HIV. This CDR3 comprises 14 residues. Trimming shortened V by 0 bases and J by 2 bases, and 8 bases separated the two germline ends. The V gene's germline CDR1 is SGHAT and CDR2 FQNNGV. By share, this clone ranks as medium-sized. Investigators performed immunoSEQ version v3.0 at survey level. Libraries were prepared by immunoSEQ multiplex PCR; TCRdb keeps only in-frame clonotypes and omits some of them. Of around 7,800 clones in the sample, nearly 75% were seen once. Sequences were derived from unsorted PBMCs, sampled approximately eleven months before starting antiretroviral therapy. The receptor was isolated from a man between 40 and 49 years old with HIV. The V call is TRBV11-2, the J call TRBJ2-7; D is uncertain. The CDR3 coding sequence is TGTGCCAGCAGCTTAGAAGCCAGTACCTACGAGCAGTACTTC. It specifies CASSLEASTYEQYF. Based on the CDR3 plus reference TRBV11-2 and TRBJ2-7, the full variable domain is EAGVAQSPRYKIIEKRQSVAFWCNPISGHATLYWYQQILGQGPKLLIQFQNNGVVDDSQLPKDRFSAERLKGVDSTLKIQPAKLEDSAVYLCASSLEASTYEQYFGPGTRLTVT.